The 27 T cell receptor beta chains given below trace back to one sample, sequenced in a study of cytomegalovirus exposure and HLA in healthy donors. 60 Vbeta and 13 Jbeta primers were used in PCR. Sequencing used immunoSEQ multiplex PCR; TCRdb keeps in-frame clones, though not all of them. The sample gives more than 80,000 clones, about 70% of which show up once; approximately 2.8% is in the top ten. The specimen sequenced was PBMCs. All receptors derive from a female donor in good health and CMV-seronegative.

The V gene is TRBV6-5, the J gene TRBJ2-3; D unresolved. This CDR3 has 11 amino acids. Germline-derived CDR1 and CDR2 are MNHEY and SVGAGI. Trimming stripped 6 bases from V and 6 bases from J, with 7 bases between. This CDR3 is CASRNRDTQYF. The CDR3 DNA reads TGTGCCAGCAGAAATCGTGATACGCAGTATTTT.

The chain links TRBV7-9 to TRBJ1-2; D is uncertain. With 1 base removed from V and 0 bases from J, the gap between germline ends came to 21 bases. In germline, CDR1 is SEHNR, CDR2 FQNEAQ (reference sequence). CDR3 length: 19 amino acids. CDR3 in DNA: TGTGCCAGCAGCTTAGGAAAGATCTGGGCAGACCCGACTAACTATGGCTACACCTTC. It translates to CASSLGKIWADPTNYGYTF.

This clone was seen just once. The chain is built from TRBV20-1 and TRBJ2-7, with D hard to call. From germline, CDR1 is DFQATT and CDR2 SNEGSKA (reference sequence). CDR3 length: 11 amino acids. Trimming removed 5 bases at V and 9 bases at J, with 14 bases between. CDR3 in amino acids: CSAVKELRQYF. Written as DNA, the CDR3 is TGCAGTGCTGTTAAGGAGCTTCGGCAGTACTTC.

The chain joins TRBV11-3 to TRBJ2-3; 11 nucleotides align to TRBD2. The CDR3 is 16 amino acids. The junction had 8 bases not matched to a gene; V was cut back by 4 bases and J by 5 bases. From germline, CDR1 is SGHNT and CDR2 YENEEA. The CDR3 sequence: CASSSRHLAGGDTQYF. CDR3 nucleotides: TGTGCCAGCAGCTCACGACACCTAGCGGGAGGAGATACGCAGTATTTT.

In regard to this clone: Other DNA sequences of this sample code for an identical CDR3. The chain employs TRBV6-6 and TRBJ2-7; 8 nucleotides agree with TRBD2. This CDR3 contains 14 residues. The trim removed 7 bases at V and 2 bases at J, leaving 7 bases unmatched. Germline V gives CDR1 MNHNY, CDR2 SVGAGI (reference sequence). The CDR3 nucleotides are TGTGCCAGCACTACGGGGACTAGTACCTACGAGCAGTACTTC. Protein: CASTTGTSTYEQYF.

The genes are TRBV6-1 and TRBJ2-1; D perhaps matches TRBD1 (5 bases). This CDR3 region has 16 residues. V lost 3 bases and J 0 bases, leaving 12 bases between the germline ends. Per germline, CDR1 MNHNS and CDR2 SASEGT. The CDR3 region is CASSEGGQSSYNEQFF. CDR3 bases: TGTGCCAGCAGTGAGGGCGGACAAAGCTCCTACAATGAGCAGTTCTTC.

This chain uses TRBV11-2 with TRBJ1-4; TRBD1 matches 11 bases. V was pared by 4 bases and J by 10 bases, with 2 bases of the junction left unmatched. Germline CDR1 reads SGHAT; CDR2 reads FQNNGV. The CDR3 contains 13 residues. CDR3 in amino acids: CASSSGTGGKLFF. CDR3 bases: TGTGCCAGCAGCTCCGGGACAGGGGGAAAACTGTTTTTT.

V gene TRBV2 combines with J gene TRBJ1-4; D unclear. V lost 8 bases to trimming and J lost 8 bases, with 9 bases between them. The germline V gene encodes CDR1 SNHLY and CDR2 FYNNEI. The CDR3 is made up of 11 amino acids. The CDR3 region has the DNA TGTGCCAGCCTCCTGGGCGAAAAACTGTTTTTT. As protein: CASLLGEKLFF.

The J gene is TRBJ1-1, the V gene TRBV6-1, with TRBD1 as a possible D gene (5 bases). V gave up 8 bases and J gave up 7 bases, with 11 bases separating them. The CDR3 runs 11 residues. Germline CDR1 and CDR2: MNHNS and SASEGT. The CDR3 DNA reads as TGTGCCAGCGGGGACTGGGGTGAAGCTTTCTTT. It specifies CASGDWGEAFF.

The gene calls are TRBV7-2 and TRBJ1-3; no definite D call. Trimming shortened V by 0 bases and J by 0 bases, and 6 bases separated the two germline ends. Germline assignment: CDR1 SGHTA and CDR2 FQGNSA. The CDR3 covers 15 residues. CDR3 sequence reads: CASSLAPGSGNTIYF. DNA of the CDR3: TGTGCCAGCAGCTTAGCTCCGGGCTCTGGAAACACCATATATTTT.

The chain links TRBV10-3 to TRBJ1-2, with D perhaps matching TRBD1 (5 bases). Trimming left V 0 bases short and J 4 bases short, with 9 bases between. This CDR3 spans 14 amino acids. In germline, CDR1 is ENHRY, CDR2 SYGVKD. The CDR3 sequence: CAISESGGFYGYTF. The CDR3 nucleotides read TGTGCCATCAGTGAGTCGGGGGGGTTCTATGGCTACACCTTC.

The chain uses TRBV4-2 and TRBJ2-1; 10 bases map to TRBD2. Germline CDR1 LGHNA, CDR2 YNFKEQ. J lost 5 bases, V lost 4 bases, and 11 bases had no gene match. This CDR3 is built from 17 residues. CDR3 sequence: CASSPNRGGLANNEQFF. CDR3 in DNA: TGTGCCAGCAGCCCGAATCGGGGGGGACTAGCGAACAATGAGCAGTTCTTC.

The CDR3 DNA follows: TGCAGCGTTGAAGGTATAGCGGGAGGTTACAATGAGCAGTTCTTC. It is translated as CSVEGIAGGYNEQFF. The gene calls are TRBV29-1 and TRBJ2-1; 10 bases line up with TRBD2. The CDR3 has 15 residues. Germline CDR1 and CDR2: SQVTM and ANQGSEA. J gave up 4 bases and V 1 base, and 4 bases lay outside the gene matches.

This clone has just a few counts. The gene calls are TRBV7-6 and TRBJ2-2, with TRBD2 matching over 7 bases. The CDR3 totals 15 residues. The V gene end was trimmed by 5 bases and the J gene end by 2 bases; junction bases not matched to a gene: 5. Germline values: CDR1 SGHVS, CDR2 FNYEAQ. The CDR3 loop reads CASSDSGINTGELFF. CDR3 DNA: TGTGCCAGCAGCGACAGCGGGATAAACACCGGGGAGCTGTTTTTT.

The V gene is TRBV7-2, the J gene TRBJ2-3; 8 bases align to TRBD2. Looked up from germline, CDR1 is SGHTA and CDR2 is FQGNSA. This CDR3 has 16 amino acids. With 2 bases clipped from V and 6 bases from J, the junction kept 10 bases outside the gene matches. The CDR3 DNA is TGTGCCAGCAGCTTACGGGCGCGGGAGGCGGGGGATACGCAGTATTTT. Translated: CASSLRAREAGDTQYF.

The CDR3 spells CASSHYREEGYNEQFF. CDR3 DNA: TGTGCCAGCAGCCACTACAGGGAAGAGGGGTACAATGAGCAGTTCTTC. This chain uses TRBV11-2 with TRBJ2-1; TRBD1 is a possible D gene (6 bases). V was shortened by 5 bases and J by 4 bases, with 18 bases between the two germline ends. The CDR3 covers 16 residues. CDR1 SGHAT and CDR2 FQNNGV come from the germline V gene.

The V call is TRBV5-1, the J call TRBJ2-2; D is ambiguous. This CDR3 spans 16 amino acids. Trimming took off 1 base at V and 0 bases at J, with 10 bases between the two ends. The V gene's germline CDR1 is SGHRS and CDR2 YFSETQ. The CDR3 loop reads CASSLYAIANTGELFF. The CDR3 DNA sequence: TGCGCCAGCAGCTTGTACGCGATCGCGAACACCGGGGAGCTGTTTTTT.

The chain recombines TRBV6-5 with TRBJ2-5; 7 positions agree with TRBD2. Matching the DNA end better, TRBJ2-7 makes the J call doubtful. The CDR3 loop spans 13 amino acids. Germline CDR1 MNHEY, CDR2 SVGAGI. CDR3 DNA: TGTGCCACCCTGGGCGGGGGTTGGTACGAGCAGTACTTC. Translation gives CATLGGGWYEQYF.

This rearrangement joins TRBV11-2 to TRBJ2-7; no firm D call. The CDR3 spans 16 residues. The germline V gene has CDR1 SGHAT and CDR2 FQNNGV. V was shortened by 4 bases and J by 2 bases, with 18 bases between the two germline ends. As DNA, the CDR3 is TGTGCCAGCAGCTCCCCGGTAATTCGAGAAACCTACGAGCAGTACTTC. Translation: CASSSPVIRETYEQYF.

This sequence joins TRBV11-2 and TRBJ2-1; D is uncertain. Germline V gene sequence: CDR1 SGHAT, CDR2 FQNNGV. The CDR3 has 13 amino acids. Trimming left V 1 base short and J 2 bases short, with 3 bases between. The CDR3 sequence is CASSLGTYNEQFF. DNA for the CDR3: TGTGCCAGCAGCTTAGGTACCTACAATGAGCAGTTCTTC.

This clone came up once. This chain uses TRBV27 with TRBJ2-2; 7 bases are a match to TRBD2. The germline V gene encodes CDR1 MNHEY and CDR2 SMNVEV (reference sequence). The J segment lost 0 bases and the V segment lost 5 bases, leaving 3 bases of the junction unmatched. This CDR3 comprises 15 residues. The CDR3 loop reads CASSQLAANTGELFF. The CDR3 nucleotides are TGTGCCAGCAGTCAGCTAGCGGCGAACACCGGGGAGCTGTTTTTT.

This clone showed up just once. The V call is TRBV7-3, the J call TRBJ2-1, with 16 bases fitting TRBD2. Germline CDR1 is SGHTA and CDR2 is FQGTGA. The CDR3 sequence is 16 residues long. Trimming removed 4 bases from V and 10 bases from J; junction bases left unmatched: 7. This CDR3 reads CASSSSGTSGRAEQFF. CDR3 bases: TGTGCCAGCAGCTCCTCCGGGACTAGCGGGAGGGCGGAGCAGTTCTTC.

J is TRBJ1-1 and V is TRBV28; D uncertain. V was trimmed by 2 bases and J by 8 bases, leaving 9 bases between them. The germline CDR1 and CDR2 sequences are MDHEN and SYDVKM. The CDR3 spans 12 residues. The CDR3 protein is CASSLAHWEAFF. CDR3 DNA sequence: TGTGCCAGCAGTTTAGCCCACTGGGAAGCTTTCTTT.

This chain links TRBV28 with TRBJ2-5; TRBD1 matches at 8 bases. The CDR3 runs 14 residues. Looked up from germline, CDR1 is MDHEN and CDR2 is SYDVKM. V was pared by 3 bases and J by 5 bases, with 5 bases of the junction left unmatched. The CDR3 coding sequence is TGTGCCAGCAGTTTCCGGACAGGGCGGGAGACCCAGTACTTC. Its protein is CASSFRTGRETQYF.

This chain connects TRBV10-3 to TRBJ2-2; TRBD2 matches at 8 bases. Looked up from germline, CDR1 is ENHRY and CDR2 is SYGVKD. Trimming took 4 bases from V and 0 from J; bases not matched to a gene: 4. CDR3 size: 16 residues. DNA for the CDR3: TGTGCCATCAGTGCGGGGGGGAGCGCGAACACCGGGGAGCTGTTTTTT. Its translation: CAISAGGSANTGELFF.

The rearrangement joins TRBV9 to TRBJ2-7; the D gene is possibly TRBD2 (6 bases). Looked up from germline, CDR1 is SGDLS and CDR2 is YYNGEE. The CDR3 is 18 residues long. The V gene lost 3 bases and the J gene lost 6 bases, with 28 bases spanning the gap. The chain's CDR3 is CASSALWRAVAVSGEQYF. The CDR3 DNA reads as TGTGCCAGCAGCGCGCTATGGAGGGCGGTAGCGGTTAGTGGCGAGCAGTACTTC.

This chain connects TRBV9 to TRBJ2-5, with D possibly being TRBD1 (5 bases). CDR1 SGDLS and CDR2 YYNGEE come from the germline V gene. V lost 5 bases to trimming and J lost 2 bases, with 19 bases between them. The CDR3 totals 16 residues. In nucleotides, the CDR3 is TGTGCCAGCAGAAACTCCAGGGAAAAGAATCAAGAGACCCAGTACTTC. It specifies CASRNSREKNQETQYF.